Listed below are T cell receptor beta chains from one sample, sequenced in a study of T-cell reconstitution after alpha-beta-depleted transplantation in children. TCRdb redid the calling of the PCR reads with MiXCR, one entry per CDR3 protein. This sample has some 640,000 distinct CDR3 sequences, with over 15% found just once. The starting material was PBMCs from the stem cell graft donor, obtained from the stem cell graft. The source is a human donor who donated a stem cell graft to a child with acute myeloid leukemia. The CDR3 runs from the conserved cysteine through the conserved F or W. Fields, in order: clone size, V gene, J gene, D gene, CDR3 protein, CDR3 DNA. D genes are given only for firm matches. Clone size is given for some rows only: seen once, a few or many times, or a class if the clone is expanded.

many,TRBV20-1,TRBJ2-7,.,CSARDMDGGEQYF,TGCAGTGCTAGAGATATGGATGGGGGCGAGCAGTACTTC
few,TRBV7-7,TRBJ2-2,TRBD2,CASSPGRGRAGELFF,TGTGCCAGCAGCCCCGGTCGAGGGAGGGCCGGGGAGCTGTTTTTT
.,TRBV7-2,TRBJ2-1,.,CASSRGWEQFF,TGTGCCAGCAGTCGAGGGTGGGAGCAGTTCTTC
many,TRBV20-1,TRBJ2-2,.,CSARKSGANTGELFF,TGCAGTGCTAGAAAGAGTGGAGCGAACACCGGGGAGCTGTTTTTT
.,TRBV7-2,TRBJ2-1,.,CASSLGGSQEQFF,TGTGCCAGCAGCCTGGGGGGCTCGCAAGAGCAGTTCTTC
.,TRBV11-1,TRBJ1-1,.,CASSIQAGRRSSRMNTEAFF,TGTGCCAGCAGCATCCAAGCGGGACGTAGAAGCTCTCGCATGAACACTGAAGCTTTCTTT
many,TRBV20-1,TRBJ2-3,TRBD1,CSASVHRGYSTDTQYF,TGCAGTGCTTCAGTACACAGGGGGTATAGCACAGATACGCAGTATTTT
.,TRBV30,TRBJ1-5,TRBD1,CAWGTGTHQPQHF,TGTGCCTGGGGGACAGGGACCCATCAGCCCCAGCATTTT
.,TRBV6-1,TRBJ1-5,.,CASSEAWGTGTRNQPQHF,TGTGCCAGCAGTGAAGCCTGGGGTACCGGGACGAGGAATCAGCCCCAGCATTTT
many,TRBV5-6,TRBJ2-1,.,CASSFEPRASNEQFF,TGTGCCAGCAGCTTTGAGCCGCGGGCGAGCAATGAGCAGTTCTTC
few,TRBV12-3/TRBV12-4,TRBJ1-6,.,CASSSYRVGNSPLHF,TGTGCCAGCAGTTCTTACAGGGTAGGAAACTCACCCCTCCACTTT
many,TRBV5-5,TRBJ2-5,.,CASSLLGQETQYF,TGTGCCAGCAGCTTGTTGGGCCAAGAGACCCAGTACTTC
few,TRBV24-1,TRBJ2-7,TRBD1,CATSDSGTGAQQYF,TGTGCCACCAGTGATTCCGGGACAGGGGCCCAGCAGTACTTC
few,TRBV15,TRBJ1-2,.,CATSRERQTNYGYTF,TGTGCCACCAGCAGAGAACGGCAGACTAACTATGGCTACACCTTC
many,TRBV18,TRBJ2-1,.,CASSPPEYNEQFF,TGTGCCAGCTCACCACCTGAGTACAATGAGCAGTTCTTC
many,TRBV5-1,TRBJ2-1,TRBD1,CASSAGGSYNEQFF,TGTGCCAGCAGCGCAGGGGGCAGCTACAATGAGCAGTTCTTC
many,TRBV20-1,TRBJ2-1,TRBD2,CSARGLAGGQDEQFF,TGCAGTGCTAGGGGACTAGCGGGGGGCCAGGATGAGCAGTTCTTC
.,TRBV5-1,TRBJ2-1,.,CASSSPDRRRNEQFF,TGCGCCAGCAGCTCCCCGGACAGACGTCGGAATGAGCAGTTCTTC
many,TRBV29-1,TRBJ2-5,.,CSVEWRQETQYF,TGCAGCGTTGAATGGCGGCAAGAGACCCAGTACTTC
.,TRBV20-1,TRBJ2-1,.,CSAREGELADNEQFF,TGCAGTGCTAGAGAGGGCGAATTGGCAGACAATGAGCAGTTCTTC
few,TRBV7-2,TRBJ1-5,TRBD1,CASSTGTVNQPQHF,TGTGCCAGCAGCACCGGGACAGTCAATCAGCCCCAGCATTTT
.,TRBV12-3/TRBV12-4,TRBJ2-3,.,CASSLDYSGGTQYF,TGTGCCAGCAGTTTGGATTACTCAGGAGGTACGCAGTATTTT